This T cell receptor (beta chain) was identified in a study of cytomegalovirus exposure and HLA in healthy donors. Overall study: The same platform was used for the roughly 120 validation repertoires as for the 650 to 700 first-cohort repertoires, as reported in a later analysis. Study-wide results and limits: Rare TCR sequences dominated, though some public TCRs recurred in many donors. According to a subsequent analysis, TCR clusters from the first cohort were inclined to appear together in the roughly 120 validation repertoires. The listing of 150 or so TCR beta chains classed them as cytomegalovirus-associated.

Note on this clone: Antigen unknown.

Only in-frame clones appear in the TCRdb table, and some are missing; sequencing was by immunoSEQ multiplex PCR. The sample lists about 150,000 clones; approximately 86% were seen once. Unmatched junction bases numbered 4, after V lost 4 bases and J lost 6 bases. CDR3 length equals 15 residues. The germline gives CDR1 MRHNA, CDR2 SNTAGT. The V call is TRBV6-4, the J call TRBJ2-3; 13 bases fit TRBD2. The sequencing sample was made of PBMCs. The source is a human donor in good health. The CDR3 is CASSGTSGSSDTQYF. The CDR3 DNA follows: TGTGCCAGCAGTGGGACTAGCGGGAGTTCGGATACGCAGTATTTT.